This T cell receptor (beta chain) was observed in a study of blood T cell repertoires in COVID-19. Study summary: The study drew acute and convalescent COVID-19 samples from the United States, Italy and Spain. PBMCs, B-cell-depleted T cells, or T cells were the source of the cDNA or gDNA that made up the material.

The CDR3 is made up of 15 amino acids. Trimming left V 5 bases short and J 7 bases short, with 18 bases between. Germline V lookup: CDR1 MNHEY, CDR2 SVGAGI. In the original analysis: The assay estimated nucleated cells by amplifying reference gene primers. Sequencing was performed with immunoSEQ multiplex PCR; in TCRdb, only in-frame clones are kept and a portion is missing. That table gives V, J and clone size, and the DNA gave D and trimming. Altogether over 150,000 clones are present, about 88% being singletons, with the ten largest covering approximately 1.1%. This receptor was obtained from a man aged 25-45 years with acute or convalescent COVID-19. This chain links TRBV6-5 with TRBJ2-1, with TRBD2 as a possible D gene (5 bases). The specimen was peripheral blood. CDR3 DNA: TGTGCCAGCAGTCCGAGAGGTTCTAGCCGGAATGAGCAGTTCTTC. It codes for CASSPRGSSRNEQFF.